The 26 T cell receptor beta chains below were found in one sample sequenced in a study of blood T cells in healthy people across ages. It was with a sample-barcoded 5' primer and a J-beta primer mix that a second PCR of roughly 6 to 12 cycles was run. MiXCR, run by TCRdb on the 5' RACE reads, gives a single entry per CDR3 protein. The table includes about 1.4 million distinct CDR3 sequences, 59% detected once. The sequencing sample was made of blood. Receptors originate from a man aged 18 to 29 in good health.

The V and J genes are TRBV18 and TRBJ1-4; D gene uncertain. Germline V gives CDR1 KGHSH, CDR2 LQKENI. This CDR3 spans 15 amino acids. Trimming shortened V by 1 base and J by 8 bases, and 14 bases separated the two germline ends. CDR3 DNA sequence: TGTGCCAGCTCACCACAGGGCCCAAGTGCGGAAAAACTGTTTTTT. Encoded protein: CASSPQGPSAEKLFF.

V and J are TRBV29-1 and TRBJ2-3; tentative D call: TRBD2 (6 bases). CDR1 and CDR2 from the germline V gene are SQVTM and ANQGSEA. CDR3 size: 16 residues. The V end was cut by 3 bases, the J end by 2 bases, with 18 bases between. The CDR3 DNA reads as TGCAGCGTTGACCCCATCCGGGAGAGGAACACAGATACGCAGTATTTT. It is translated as CSVDPIRERNTDTQYF.

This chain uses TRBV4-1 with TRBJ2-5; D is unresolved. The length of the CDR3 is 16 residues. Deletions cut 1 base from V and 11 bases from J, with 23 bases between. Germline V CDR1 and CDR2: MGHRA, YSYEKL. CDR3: CASSQGLILLGNEQYF. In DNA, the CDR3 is TGCGCCAGCAGCCAAGGGTTGATTCTGCTCGGCAATGAGCAGTACTTC.

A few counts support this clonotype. DNA for the CDR3: TGTGCCAGCAGCCAAAGGCAGGGGTTCGCCAAAAACATTCAGTACTTC. Translated: CASSQRQGFAKNIQYF. The gene calls are TRBV14 and TRBJ2-4, with D maybe TRBD1 (6 bases). The germline CDR1 and CDR2 sequences are SGHDN and FVKESK. V lost 2 bases and J 1 base, leaving 12 bases between the germline ends. This CDR3 spans 16 amino acids.

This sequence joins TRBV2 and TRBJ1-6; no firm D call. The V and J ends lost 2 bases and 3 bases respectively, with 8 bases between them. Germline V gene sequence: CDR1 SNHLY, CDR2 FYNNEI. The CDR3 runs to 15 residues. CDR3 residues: CASSETLNYNSPLHF. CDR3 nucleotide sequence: TGTGCCAGCAGTGAAACGTTAAACTATAATTCACCCCTCCACTTT.

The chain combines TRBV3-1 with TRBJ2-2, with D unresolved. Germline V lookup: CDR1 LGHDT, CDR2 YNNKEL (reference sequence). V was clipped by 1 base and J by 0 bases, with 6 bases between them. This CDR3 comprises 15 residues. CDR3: CASSQGLANTGELFF. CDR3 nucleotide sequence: TGTGCCAGCAGCCAAGGGCTGGCGAACACCGGGGAGCTGTTTTTT.

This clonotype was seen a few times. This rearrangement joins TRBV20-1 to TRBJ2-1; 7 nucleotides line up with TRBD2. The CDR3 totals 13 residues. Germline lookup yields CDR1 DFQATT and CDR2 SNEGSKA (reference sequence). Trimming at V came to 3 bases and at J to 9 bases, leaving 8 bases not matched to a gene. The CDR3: CSASRLAGGEQFF. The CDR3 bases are TGCAGTGCTAGCAGACTAGCTGGGGGTGAGCAGTTCTTC.

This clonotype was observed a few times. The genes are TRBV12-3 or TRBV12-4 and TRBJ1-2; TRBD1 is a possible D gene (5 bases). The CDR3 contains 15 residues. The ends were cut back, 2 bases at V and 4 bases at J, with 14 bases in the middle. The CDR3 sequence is CASSLLTAVAYGYTF. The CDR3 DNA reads TGTGCCAGCAGTTTATTGACAGCGGTTGCCTATGGCTACACCTTC.

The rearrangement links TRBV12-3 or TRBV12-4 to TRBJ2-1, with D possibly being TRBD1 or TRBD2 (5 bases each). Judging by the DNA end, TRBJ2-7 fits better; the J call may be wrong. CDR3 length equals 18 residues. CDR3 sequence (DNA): TGTGCCAGCAGTTTAAAGGTTGGGGGAGAAATTGCGAACAATGAGCAGTACTTC. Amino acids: CASSLKVGGEIANNEQYF.

CDR3: CASSETLYNSPLHF. Here the CDR3 DNA reads TGTGCCAGCAGTGAGACACTCTATAATTCACCCCTCCACTTT. The chain combines TRBV2 with TRBJ1-6; D gene uncertain. The CDR3 has 14 residues. Germline CDR1 is SNHLY and CDR2 is FYNNEI. V lost 3 bases and J lost 3, with 6 bases in between.

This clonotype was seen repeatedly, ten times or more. DNA for the CDR3: TGTGCCATCAGTGAAGAGGGGTTCCCTCACGAGCAGTACTTC. Encoded protein: CAISEEGFPHEQYF. The chain links TRBV10-3 to TRBJ2-7; either TRBD1 or TRBD2 may supply D (5 bases each). Germline V CDR1 and CDR2: ENHRY, SYGVKD. This CDR3 is built from 14 residues. Trimming took off 3 bases at V and 5 bases at J, with 14 bases between the two ends.

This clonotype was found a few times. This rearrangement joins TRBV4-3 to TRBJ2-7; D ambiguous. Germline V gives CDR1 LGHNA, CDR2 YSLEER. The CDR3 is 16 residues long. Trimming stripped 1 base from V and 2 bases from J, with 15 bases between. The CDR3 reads CASSQAALGRTYEQYF. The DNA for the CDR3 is TGCGCCAGCAGCCAAGCTGCCTTAGGCCGAACCTACGAGCAGTACTTC.

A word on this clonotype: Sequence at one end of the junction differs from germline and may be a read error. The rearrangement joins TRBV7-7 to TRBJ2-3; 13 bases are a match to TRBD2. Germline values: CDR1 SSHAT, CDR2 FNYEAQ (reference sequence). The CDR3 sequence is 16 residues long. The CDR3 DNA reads TGTGCTAGCAGCGCCGGGACTAGCGGGATCACAGATACGCAGTATTTT. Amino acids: CASSAGTSGITDTQYF.

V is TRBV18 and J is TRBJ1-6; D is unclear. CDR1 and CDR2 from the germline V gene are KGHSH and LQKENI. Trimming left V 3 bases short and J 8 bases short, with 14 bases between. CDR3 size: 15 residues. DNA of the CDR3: TGTGCCAGCTCACCGGACGGAGTCCCGTATTCACCCCTCCACTTT. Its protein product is CASSPDGVPYSPLHF.

In DNA, the CDR3 is TGTGCCAGCAGCTCCCGCCGGGACTCCTACGCAAATGAGCAGTTCTTC. It yields the protein CASSSRRDSYANEQFF. The genes are TRBV7-6 and TRBJ2-1; D is perhaps TRBD2 (6 bases). Per the germline V gene, CDR1 is SGHVS and CDR2 is FNYEAQ. The CDR3 has 16 amino acids. V lost 4 bases and J 7 bases, leaving 20 bases between the germline ends. The complete variable domain, with remaining parts taken from reference TRBV7-6 and TRBJ2-1, reads GAGVSQSPRYKVTKRGQDVALRCDPISGHVSLYWYRQALGQGPEFLTYFNYEAQQDKSGLPNDRFSAERPEGSISTLTIQRTEQRDSAMYRCASSSRRDSYANEQFFGPGTRLTVL.

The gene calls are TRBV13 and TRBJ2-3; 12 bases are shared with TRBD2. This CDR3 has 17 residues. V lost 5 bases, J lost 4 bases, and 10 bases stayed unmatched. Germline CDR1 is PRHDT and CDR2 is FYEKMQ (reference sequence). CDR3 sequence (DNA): TGTGCCAGCAGCCTCGCTAGCGGGGGGGTAACAGCAGATACGCAGTATTTT. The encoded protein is CASSLASGGVTADTQYF.

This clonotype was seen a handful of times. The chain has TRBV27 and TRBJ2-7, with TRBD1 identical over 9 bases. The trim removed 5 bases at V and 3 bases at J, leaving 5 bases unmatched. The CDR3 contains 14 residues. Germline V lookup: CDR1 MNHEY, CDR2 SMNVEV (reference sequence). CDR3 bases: TGTGCCAGCAGTGTAGGGACAGGGAACTACGAGCAGTACTTC. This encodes CASSVGTGNYEQYF.

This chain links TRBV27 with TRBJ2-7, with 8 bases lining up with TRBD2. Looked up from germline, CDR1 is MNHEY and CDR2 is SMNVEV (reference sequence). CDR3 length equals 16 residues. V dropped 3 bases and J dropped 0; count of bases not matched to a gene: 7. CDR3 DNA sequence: TGTGCCAGCAGTTTCCTAGCGGGTGGGAGCTCCTACGAGCAGTACTTC. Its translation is CASSFLAGGSSYEQYF.

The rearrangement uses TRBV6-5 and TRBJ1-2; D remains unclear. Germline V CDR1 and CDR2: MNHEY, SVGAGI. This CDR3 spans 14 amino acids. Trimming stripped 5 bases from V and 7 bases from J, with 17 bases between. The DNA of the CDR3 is TGTGCCAGCAGTATACACGGCAGCCTGCTTGGCTACACCTTC. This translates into CASSIHGSLLGYTF.

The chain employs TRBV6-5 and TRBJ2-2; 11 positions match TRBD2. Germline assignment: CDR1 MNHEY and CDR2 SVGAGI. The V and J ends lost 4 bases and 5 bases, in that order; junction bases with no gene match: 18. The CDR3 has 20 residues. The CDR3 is CASSSRGYSSGRARTGELFF. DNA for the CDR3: TGTGCCAGCAGTTCCCGCGGGTATAGTAGCGGGAGGGCGAGGACCGGGGAGCTGTTTTTT.

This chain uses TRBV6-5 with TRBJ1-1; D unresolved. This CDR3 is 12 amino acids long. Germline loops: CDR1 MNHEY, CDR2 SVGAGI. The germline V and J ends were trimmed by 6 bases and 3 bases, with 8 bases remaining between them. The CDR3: CASRSHYTEAFF. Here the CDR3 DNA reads TGTGCCAGCAGATCCCACTACACTGAAGCTTTCTTT.

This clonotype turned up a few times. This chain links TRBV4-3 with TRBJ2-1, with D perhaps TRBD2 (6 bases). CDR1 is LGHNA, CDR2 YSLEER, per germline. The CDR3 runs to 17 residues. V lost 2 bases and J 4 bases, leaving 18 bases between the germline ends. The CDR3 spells CASSQTSSGLQYNEQFF. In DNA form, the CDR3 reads TGCGCCAGCAGCCAAACTTCCTCGGGACTCCAATACAATGAGCAGTTCTTC.

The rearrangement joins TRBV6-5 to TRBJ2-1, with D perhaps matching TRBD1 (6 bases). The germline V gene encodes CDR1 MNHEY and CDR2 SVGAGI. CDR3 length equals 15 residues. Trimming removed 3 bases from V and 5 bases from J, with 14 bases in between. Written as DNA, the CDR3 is TGTGCCAGCAGTTATTATGGGGGCTCGGACAATGAGCAGTTCTTC. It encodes CASSYYGGSDNEQFF.

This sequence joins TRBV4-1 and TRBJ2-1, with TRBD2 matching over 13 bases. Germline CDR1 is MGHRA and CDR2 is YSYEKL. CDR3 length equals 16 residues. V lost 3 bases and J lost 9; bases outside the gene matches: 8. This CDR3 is CASSQPTSGRLGEQFF. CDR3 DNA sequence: TGCGCCAGCAGCCAGCCGACTAGCGGGAGGCTTGGTGAGCAGTTCTTC.

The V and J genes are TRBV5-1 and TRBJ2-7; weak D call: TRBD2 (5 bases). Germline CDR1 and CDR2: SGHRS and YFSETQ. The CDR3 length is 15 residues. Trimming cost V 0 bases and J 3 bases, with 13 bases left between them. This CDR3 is CASSLVGAGIYEQYF. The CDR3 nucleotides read TGCGCCAGCAGCTTGGTCGGTGCGGGCATCTACGAGCAGTACTTC.

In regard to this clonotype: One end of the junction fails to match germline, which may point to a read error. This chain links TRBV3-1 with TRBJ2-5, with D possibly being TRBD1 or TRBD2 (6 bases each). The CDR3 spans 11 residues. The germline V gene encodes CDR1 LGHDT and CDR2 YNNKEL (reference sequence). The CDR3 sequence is CASSSEGGLDF. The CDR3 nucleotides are TGTGCCAGCAGTTCTGAGGGGGGCTTGGACTTC.